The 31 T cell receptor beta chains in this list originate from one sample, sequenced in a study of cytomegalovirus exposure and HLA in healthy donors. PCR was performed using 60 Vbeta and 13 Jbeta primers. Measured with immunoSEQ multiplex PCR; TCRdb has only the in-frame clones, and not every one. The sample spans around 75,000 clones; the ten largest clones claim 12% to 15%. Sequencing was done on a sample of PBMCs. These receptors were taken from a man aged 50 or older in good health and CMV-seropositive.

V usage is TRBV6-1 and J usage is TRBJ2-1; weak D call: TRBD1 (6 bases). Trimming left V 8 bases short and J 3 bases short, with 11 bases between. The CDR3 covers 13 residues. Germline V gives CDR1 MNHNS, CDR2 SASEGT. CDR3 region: CASGGEYYNEQFF. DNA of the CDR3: TGTGCCAGCGGGGGCGAATACTACAATGAGCAGTTCTTC.

The CDR3 is CASSQDFQGNYGYTF. The CDR3 DNA sequence: TGTGCCAGCAGCCAAGATTTTCAGGGCAACTATGGCTACACCTTC. The J gene is TRBJ1-2, the V gene TRBV4-2; D may be TRBD1 (5 bases). V was pared by 0 bases and J by 2 bases, with 10 bases between. This CDR3 has 15 amino acids. The germline CDR1 and CDR2 sequences are LGHNA and YNFKEQ.

The CDR3 region has the DNA TGCGCCAGCAGCTTGGCGGGGGGACAGGGGGATGGCTACACCTTC. Its translation: CASSLAGGQGDGYTF. The chain recombines TRBV5-1 with TRBJ1-2, with 11 bases aligning to TRBD1. Germline V lookup: CDR1 SGHRS, CDR2 YFSETQ. The CDR3 sequence is 15 residues long. Trimming removed 0 bases from V and 6 bases from J; junction bases left unmatched: 4.

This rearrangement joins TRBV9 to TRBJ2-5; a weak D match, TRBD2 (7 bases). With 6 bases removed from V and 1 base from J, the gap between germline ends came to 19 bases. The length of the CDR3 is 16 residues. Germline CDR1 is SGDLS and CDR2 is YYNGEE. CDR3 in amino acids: CASNPGLGGGQETQYF. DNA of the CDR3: TGTGCCAGCAACCCAGGACTAGGGGGGGGCCAAGAGACCCAGTACTTC.

In DNA form, the CDR3 reads TGTGCCAGCTCACGGGGACAGGACACTGAAGCTTTCTTT. It yields the protein CASSRGQDTEAFF. V is TRBV18 and J is TRBJ1-1; 8 bases agree with TRBD1. In germline, CDR1 is KGHSH, CDR2 LQKENI. The length of the CDR3 is 13 residues. V was pared by 4 bases and J by 3 bases, with 1 base of the junction left unmatched.

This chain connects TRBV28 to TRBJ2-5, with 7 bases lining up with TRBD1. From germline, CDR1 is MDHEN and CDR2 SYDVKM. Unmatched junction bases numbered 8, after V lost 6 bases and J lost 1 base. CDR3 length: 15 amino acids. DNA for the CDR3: TGTGCCAGCAGCCCGCGACAGGGACCCCAAGAGACCCAGTACTTC. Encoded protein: CASSPRQGPQETQYF.

The CDR3 is CASSLLQLSGNTIYF. In DNA, the CDR3 is TGTGCCAGCAGCTTGTTACAGCTCTCTGGAAACACCATATATTTT. V and J are TRBV5-6 and TRBJ1-3; D is undetermined. The germline V and J ends were trimmed by 1 base and 0 bases, with 8 bases remaining between them. Germline lookup yields CDR1 SGHDT and CDR2 YYEEEE. The length of the CDR3 is 15 residues. The variable domain in full, completed from reference TRBV5-6 and TRBJ1-3, reads DAGVTQSPTHLIKTRGQQVTLRCSPKSGHDTVSWYQQALGQGPQFIFQYYEEEERQRGNFPDRFSGHQFPNYSSELNVNALLLGDSALYLCASSLLQLSGNTIYFGEGSWLTVV.

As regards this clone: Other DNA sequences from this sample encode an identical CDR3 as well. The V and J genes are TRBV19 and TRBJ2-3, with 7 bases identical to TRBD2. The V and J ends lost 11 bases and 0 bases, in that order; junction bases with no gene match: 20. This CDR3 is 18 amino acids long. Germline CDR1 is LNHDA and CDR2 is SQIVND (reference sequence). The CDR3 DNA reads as TGTGCCCGAAGTAAGTTGGAGGGTCTAGCGGTTAGCACAGATACGCAGTATTTT. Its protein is CARSKLEGLAVSTDTQYF.

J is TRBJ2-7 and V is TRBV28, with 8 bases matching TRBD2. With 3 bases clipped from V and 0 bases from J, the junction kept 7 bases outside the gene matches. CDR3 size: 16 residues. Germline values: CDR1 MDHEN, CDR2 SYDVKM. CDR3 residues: CASSFLSGKSSYEQYF. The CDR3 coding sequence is TGTGCCAGCAGTTTCCTTAGCGGGAAGAGCTCCTACGAGCAGTACTTC.

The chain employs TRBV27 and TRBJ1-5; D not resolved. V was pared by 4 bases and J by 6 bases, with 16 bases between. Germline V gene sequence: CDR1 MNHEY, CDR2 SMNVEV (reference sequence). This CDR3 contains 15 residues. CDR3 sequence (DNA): TGTGCCAGCAGTTCCAGACCTTCGGGGAGTCAGCCCCAGCATTTT. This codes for CASSSRPSGSQPQHF.

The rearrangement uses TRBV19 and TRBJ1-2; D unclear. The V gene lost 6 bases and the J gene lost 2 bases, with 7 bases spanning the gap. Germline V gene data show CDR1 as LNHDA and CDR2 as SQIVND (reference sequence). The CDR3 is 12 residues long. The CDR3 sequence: CASSTRNYGYTF. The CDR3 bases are TGTGCCAGTAGCACCAGAAACTATGGCTACACCTTC.

The CDR3 sequence is CASSPGRGRDENIQYF. CDR3 bases: TGTGCCAGCAGCCCCGGGAGGGGCAGGGATGAAAACATTCAGTACTTC. The rearrangement joins TRBV4-2 to TRBJ2-4, with 8 bases identical to TRBD2. This CDR3 contains 16 residues. Trimming cost V 4 bases and J 5 bases; bases outside gene matches: 10. Germline CDR1 LGHNA, CDR2 YNFKEQ.

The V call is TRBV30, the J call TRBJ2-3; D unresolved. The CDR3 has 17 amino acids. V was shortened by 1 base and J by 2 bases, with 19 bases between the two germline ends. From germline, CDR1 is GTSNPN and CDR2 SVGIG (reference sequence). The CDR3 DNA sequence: TGTGCCTGGAGTGCCAGACTGACCAATCAGCACACAGATACGCAGTATTTT. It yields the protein CAWSARLTNQHTDTQYF. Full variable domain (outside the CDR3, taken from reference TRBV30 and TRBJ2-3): SQTIHQWPATLVQPVGSPLSLECTVEGTSNPNLYWYRQAAGRGLQLLFYSVGIGQISSEVPQNLSASRPQDRQFILSSKKLLLSDSGFYLCAWSARLTNQHTDTQYFGPGTRLTVL.

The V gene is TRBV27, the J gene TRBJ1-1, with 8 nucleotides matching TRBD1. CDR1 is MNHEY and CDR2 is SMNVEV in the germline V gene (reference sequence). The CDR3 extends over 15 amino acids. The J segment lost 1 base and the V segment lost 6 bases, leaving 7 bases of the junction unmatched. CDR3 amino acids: CASSRDGTGNTEAFF. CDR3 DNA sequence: TGTGCCAGCAGCCGGGATGGGACAGGGAACACTGAAGCTTTCTTT.

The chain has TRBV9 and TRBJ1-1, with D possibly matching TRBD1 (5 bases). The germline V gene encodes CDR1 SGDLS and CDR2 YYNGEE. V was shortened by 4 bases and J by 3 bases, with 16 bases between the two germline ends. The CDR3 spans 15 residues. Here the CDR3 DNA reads TGTGCCAGCAGCTCACTACTCCGGGGGGACACTGAAGCTTTCTTT. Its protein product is CASSSLLRGDTEAFF.

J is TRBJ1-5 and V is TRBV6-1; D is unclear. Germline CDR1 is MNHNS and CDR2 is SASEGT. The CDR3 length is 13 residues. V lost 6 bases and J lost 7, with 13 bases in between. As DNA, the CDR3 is TGTGCCAGCAGGGACTCCATGGAACAGCCCCAGCATTTT. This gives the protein CASRDSMEQPQHF.

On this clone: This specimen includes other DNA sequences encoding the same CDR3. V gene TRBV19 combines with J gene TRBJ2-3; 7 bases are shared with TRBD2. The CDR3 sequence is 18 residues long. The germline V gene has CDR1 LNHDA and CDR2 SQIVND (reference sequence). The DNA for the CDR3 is TGTGCTCCGAGGAAGTTGGAGGGTCTAGCGGTTAGCACAGATACGCAGTATTTT. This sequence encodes CAPRKLEGLAVSTDTQYF.

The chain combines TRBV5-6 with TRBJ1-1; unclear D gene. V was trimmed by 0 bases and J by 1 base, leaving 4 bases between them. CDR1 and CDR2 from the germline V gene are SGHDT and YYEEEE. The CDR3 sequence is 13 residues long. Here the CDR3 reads CASSLGRNTEAFF. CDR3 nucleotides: TGTGCCAGCAGCTTGGGCAGGAACACTGAAGCTTTCTTT.

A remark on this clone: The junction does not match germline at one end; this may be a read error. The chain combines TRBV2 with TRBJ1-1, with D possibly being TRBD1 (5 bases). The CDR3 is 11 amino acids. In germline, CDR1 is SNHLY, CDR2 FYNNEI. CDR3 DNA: TGTGCCAGCGGGGGGAACGCTGAAGCTTTCTTT. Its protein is CASGGNAEAFF.

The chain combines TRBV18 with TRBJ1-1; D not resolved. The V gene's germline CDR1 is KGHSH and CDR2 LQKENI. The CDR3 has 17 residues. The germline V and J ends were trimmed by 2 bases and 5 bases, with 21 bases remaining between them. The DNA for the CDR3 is TGTGCCAGCTCACCAGAACGGAGGGTTTCGGGGAAGACTGAAGCTTTCTTT. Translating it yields CASSPERRVSGKTEAFF.

CDR3 region: CASSSPTDSEQFF. CDR3 coding DNA: TGTGCCAGCAGTTCCCCGACTGATAGTGAGCAGTTCTTC. The V gene is TRBV6-5, the J gene TRBJ2-1, with D unclear. This CDR3 is built from 13 residues. CDR1 and CDR2 (germline): MNHEY, SVGAGI. Trimming pared 4 bases from V and 9 bases from J, leaving 13 bases between.

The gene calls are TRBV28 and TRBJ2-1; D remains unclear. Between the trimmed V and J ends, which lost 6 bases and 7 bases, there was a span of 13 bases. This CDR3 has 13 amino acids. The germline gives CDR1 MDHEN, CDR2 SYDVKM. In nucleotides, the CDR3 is TGTGCCAGCAGAAGAGGCAATGAGAATGAGCAGTTCTTC. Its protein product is CASRRGNENEQFF.

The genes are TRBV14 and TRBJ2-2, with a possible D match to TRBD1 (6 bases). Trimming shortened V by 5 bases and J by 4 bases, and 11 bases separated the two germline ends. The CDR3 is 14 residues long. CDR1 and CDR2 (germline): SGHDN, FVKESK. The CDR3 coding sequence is TGTGCCAGCAGCTTCAGGGGTTTCACCGGGGAGCTGTTTTTT. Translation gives CASSFRGFTGELFF.

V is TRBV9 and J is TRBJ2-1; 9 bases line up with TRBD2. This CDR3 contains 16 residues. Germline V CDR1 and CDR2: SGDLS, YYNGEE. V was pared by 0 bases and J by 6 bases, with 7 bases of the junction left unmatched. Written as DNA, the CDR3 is TGTGCCAGCAGCGTAGATAGCGGGAGATTGTTCAATGAGCAGTTCTTC. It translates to CASSVDSGRLFNEQFF.

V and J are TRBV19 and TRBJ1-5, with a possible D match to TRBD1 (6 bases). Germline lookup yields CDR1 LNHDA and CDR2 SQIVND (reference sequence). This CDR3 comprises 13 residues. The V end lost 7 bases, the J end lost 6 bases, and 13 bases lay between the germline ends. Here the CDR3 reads CASTPVGGQPQHF. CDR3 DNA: TGTGCCAGTACACCCGTAGGGGGTCAGCCCCAGCATTTT. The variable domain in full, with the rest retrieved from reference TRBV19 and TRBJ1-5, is DGGITQSPKYLFRKEGQNVTLSCEQNLNHDAMYWYRQDPGQGLRLIYYSQIVNDFQKGDIAEGYSVSREKKESFPLTVTSAQKNPTAFYLCASTPVGGQPQHFGDGTRLSIL.

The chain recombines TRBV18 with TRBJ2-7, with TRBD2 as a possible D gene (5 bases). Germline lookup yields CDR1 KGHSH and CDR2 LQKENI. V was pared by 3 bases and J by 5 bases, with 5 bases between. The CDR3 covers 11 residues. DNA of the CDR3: TGTGCCAGCTCACCCGGGGACGAGCAGTACTTC. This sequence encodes CASSPGDEQYF.

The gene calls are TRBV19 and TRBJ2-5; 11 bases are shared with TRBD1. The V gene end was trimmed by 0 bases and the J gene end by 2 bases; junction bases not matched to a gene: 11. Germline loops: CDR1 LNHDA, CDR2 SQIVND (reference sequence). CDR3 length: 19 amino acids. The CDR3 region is CASSIDMRTGGATQETQYF. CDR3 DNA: TGTGCCAGTAGTATAGATATGAGGACAGGGGGCGCGACGCAAGAGACCCAGTACTTC. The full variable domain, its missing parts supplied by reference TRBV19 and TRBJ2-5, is DGGITQSPKYLFRKEGQNVTLSCEQNLNHDAMYWYRQDPGQGLRLIYYSQIVNDFQKGDIAEGYSVSREKKESFPLTVTSAQKNPTAFYLCASSIDMRTGGATQETQYFGPGTRLLVL.

CDR3 in DNA: TGTGCCAGCAGCTTAGGAGGGGCCCCGTGGGGCACAGATACGCAGTATTTT. Translating gives CASSLGGAPWGTDTQYF. This chain links TRBV13 with TRBJ2-3; tentative D call: TRBD1 (5 bases). Looked up from germline, CDR1 is PRHDT and CDR2 is FYEKMQ (reference sequence). The ends were cut back, 0 bases at V and 1 base at J, with 14 bases in the middle. The CDR3 consists of 17 residues.

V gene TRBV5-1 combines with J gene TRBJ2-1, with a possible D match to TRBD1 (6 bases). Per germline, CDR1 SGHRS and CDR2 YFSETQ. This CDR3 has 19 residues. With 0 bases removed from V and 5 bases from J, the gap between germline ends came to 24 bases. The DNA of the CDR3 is TGCGCCAGCAGCTTGGCTACCTTACAGGGATTCAGGTCCGACAATGAGCAGTTCTTC. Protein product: CASSLATLQGFRSDNEQFF. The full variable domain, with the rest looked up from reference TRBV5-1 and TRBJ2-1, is KAGVTQTPRYLIKTRGQQVTLSCSPISGHRSVSWYQQTPGQGLQFLFEYFSETQRNKGNFPGRFSGRQFSNSRSEMNVSTLELGDSALYLCASSLATLQGFRSDNEQFFGPGTRLTVL.

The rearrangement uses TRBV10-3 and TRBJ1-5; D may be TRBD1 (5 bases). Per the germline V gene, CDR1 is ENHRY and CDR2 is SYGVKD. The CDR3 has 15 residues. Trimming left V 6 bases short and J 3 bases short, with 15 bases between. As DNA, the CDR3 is TGTGCCATCAGCCAACAGGAGAGCGACAATCAGCCCCAGCATTTT. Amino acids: CAISQQESDNQPQHF.

In DNA, the CDR3 is TGTGCCAGCAGCTCCGGACAGGGGGCCGGCAATCAGCCCCAGCATTTT. This codes for CASSSGQGAGNQPQHF. The V call is TRBV5-5, the J call TRBJ1-5; 11 bases align to TRBD1. This CDR3 region has 16 residues. The germline gives CDR1 SGHKS, CDR2 YYEKEE (reference sequence). The junction had 4 bases not matched to a gene; V was cut back by 3 bases and J by 2 bases.